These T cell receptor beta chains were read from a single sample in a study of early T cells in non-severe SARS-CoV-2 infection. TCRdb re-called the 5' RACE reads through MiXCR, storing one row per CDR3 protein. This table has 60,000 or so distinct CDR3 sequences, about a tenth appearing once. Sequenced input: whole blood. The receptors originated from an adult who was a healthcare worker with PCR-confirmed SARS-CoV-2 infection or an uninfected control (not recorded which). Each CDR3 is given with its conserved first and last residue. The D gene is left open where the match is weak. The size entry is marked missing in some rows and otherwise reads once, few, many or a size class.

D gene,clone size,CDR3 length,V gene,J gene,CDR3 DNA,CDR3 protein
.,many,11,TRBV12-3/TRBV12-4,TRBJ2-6,TGTGCCAGCGGGGTAACCAACGTCCTGACTTTC,CASGVTNVLTF
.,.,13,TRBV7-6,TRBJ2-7,TGTGCCAGCAGCTCAGACAGACAGCGGGAGCAGTACTTC,CASSSDRQREQYF
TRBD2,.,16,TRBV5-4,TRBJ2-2,TGTGCCAGCAGCCCCCCCGGGACTAGGAGTACCGGGGAGCTGTTTTTT,CASSPPGTRSTGELFF
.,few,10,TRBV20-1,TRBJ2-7,TGCAGTGCTAGAAATGAGGAGCAGTACTTC,CSARNEEQYF
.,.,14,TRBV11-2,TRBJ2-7,TGTGCCAGCGATAGTGAGCATCCCTCGCGCGAGCAGTACTTC,CASDSEHPSREQYF
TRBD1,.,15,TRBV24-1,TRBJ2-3,TGTGCCACCAGTGATCCGACAGGGGGCACAGATACGCAGTATTTT,CATSDPTGGTDTQYF
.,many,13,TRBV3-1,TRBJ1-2,TGTGCCAGCAGCCAATTACTGGAATCTGGCTACACCTTC,CASSQLLESGYTF
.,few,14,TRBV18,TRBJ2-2,TGTGCCAGCTCAGCTACGGCGAACACCGGGGAGCTGTTTTTT,CASSATANTGELFF
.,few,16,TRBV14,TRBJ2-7,TGTGCCAGCAGCATAGTGGGGCCAGAAGACGCCTACGAGCAGTACTTC,CASSIVGPEDAYEQYF
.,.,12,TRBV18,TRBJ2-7,TGTGCCAGCTCACCGGGGAGCAACGAGCAGTACTTC,CASSPGSNEQYF
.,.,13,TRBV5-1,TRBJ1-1,TGCGCCAGCAGCTCGGAAGGGAACACTGAAGCTTTCTTT,CASSSEGNTEAFF
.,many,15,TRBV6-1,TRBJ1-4,TGTGCCAGCAGTGAACGGGGGCTAAGGTTTGAAAAACTTTTTTTT,CASSERGLRFEKLFF
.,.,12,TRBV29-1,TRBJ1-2,TGCAGCGTGATAGGACGGATGTATGGCTACACCTTC,CSVIGRMYGYTF
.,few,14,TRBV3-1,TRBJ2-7,TGTGCCAGCAGCCAGGTATCCGGGGGCCTCGAGCAGTACTTC,CASSQVSGGLEQYF
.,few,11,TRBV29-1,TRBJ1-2,TGCAGCGTGCGGACACCAAATGGCTACACCTTC,CSVRTPNGYTF
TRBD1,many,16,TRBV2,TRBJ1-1,TGTGCCAGCAGGGGACAGGGGGCGGTGAGAAACACTGAAGCTTTCTTT,CASRGQGAVRNTEAFF
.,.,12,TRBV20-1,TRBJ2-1,TGCAGTGCTAGAGAAGGGCACAATGAGCAGTTCTTC,CSAREGHNEQFF
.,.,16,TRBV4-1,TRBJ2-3,TGCGCCAGCAGCCAAGATGGGGCACGTAGCACAGATACGCAGTATTTT,CASSQDGARSTDTQYF
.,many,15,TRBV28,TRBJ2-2,TGTGCCAGCAGTTCAACAGGGAGGAACACCGGGGAGCTGTTTTTT,CASSSTGRNTGELFF
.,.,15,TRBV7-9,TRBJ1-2,TGTGCCAGCAGCTTAGTAGTCGCTGGAGGCTATGGCTACACCTTC,CASSLVVAGGYGYTF
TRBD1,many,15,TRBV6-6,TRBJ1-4,TGTGCCAGCAGGACGACAGGGGATCATAATGAAAAACTGTTTTTT,CASRTTGDHNEKLFF
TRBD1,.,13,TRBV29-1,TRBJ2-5,TGCAGCGCCCGGACAGGGTATGCGGAGACCCAGTACTTC,CSARTGYAETQYF
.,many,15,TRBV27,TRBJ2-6,TGTGCCAGCAGTTTAATTACACCTGGGGCCAACGTCCTGACTTTC,CASSLITPGANVLTF
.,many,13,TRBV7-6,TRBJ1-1,TGTGCCAGCAGCTTAGGGGGCCCGACTGAAGCTTTCTTT,CASSLGGPTEAFF
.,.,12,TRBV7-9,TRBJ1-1,TGTGCCAGCCTCGGGCTAAACACTGAAGCTTTCTTT,CASLGLNTEAFF
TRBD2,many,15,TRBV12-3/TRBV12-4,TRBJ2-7,TGTGCCAGCGCCCTCGGCCTAGCGGGGATCTACGAGCAGTACTTC,CASALGLAGIYEQYF